This T cell receptor (beta chain) was recovered during a study of control samples from healthy donors and cancer patients. Generated by immunoSEQ multiplex PCR, the TCRdb table keeps only in-frame clones and is missing some. The data contain roughly 80,000 clones, around nine tenths of them singletons. This CDR3 comprises 15 residues. The ends lost 4 bases at V and 6 bases at J; junction bases unmatched: 4. CDR1 and CDR2 (germline): KGHDR, SFDVKD. Sequences were obtained from blood. This chain links TRBV24-1 with TRBJ1-4, with 10 positions matching TRBD1. The TCR sequence derives from a woman aged 45-65 years in good health. CDR3 loop: CATSETGTGDEKLFF. The CDR3 DNA reads TGTGCCACCAGTGAAACCGGGACAGGGGATGAAAAACTGTTTTTT.